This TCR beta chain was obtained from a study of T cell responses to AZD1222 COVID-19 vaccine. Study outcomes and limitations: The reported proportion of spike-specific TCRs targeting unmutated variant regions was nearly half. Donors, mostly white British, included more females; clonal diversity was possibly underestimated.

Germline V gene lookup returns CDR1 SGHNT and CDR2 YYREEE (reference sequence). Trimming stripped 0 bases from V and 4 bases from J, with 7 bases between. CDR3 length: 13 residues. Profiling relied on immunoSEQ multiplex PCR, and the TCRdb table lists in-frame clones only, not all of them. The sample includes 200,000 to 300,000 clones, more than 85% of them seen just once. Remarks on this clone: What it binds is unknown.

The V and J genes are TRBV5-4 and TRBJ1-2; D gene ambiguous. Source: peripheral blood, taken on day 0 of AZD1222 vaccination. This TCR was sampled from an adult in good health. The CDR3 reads CASSLGGAYGYTF. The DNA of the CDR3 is TGTGCCAGCAGCTTGGGAGGAGCCTATGGCTACACCTTC.